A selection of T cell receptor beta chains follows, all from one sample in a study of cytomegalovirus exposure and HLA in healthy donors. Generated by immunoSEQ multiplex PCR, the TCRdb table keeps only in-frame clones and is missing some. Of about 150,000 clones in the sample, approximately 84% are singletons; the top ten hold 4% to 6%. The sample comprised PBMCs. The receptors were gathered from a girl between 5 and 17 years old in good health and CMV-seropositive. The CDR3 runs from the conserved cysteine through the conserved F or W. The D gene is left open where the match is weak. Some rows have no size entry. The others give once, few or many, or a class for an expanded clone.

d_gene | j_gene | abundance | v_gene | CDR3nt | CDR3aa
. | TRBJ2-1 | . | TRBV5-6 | TGTGCCAGCACCTTTCGACAGCTCTCCTACAATGAGCAGTTCTTC | CASTFRQLSYNEQFF
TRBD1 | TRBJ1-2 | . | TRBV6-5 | TGTGCCAGCAGTTATAGAGACAGGGATGACTATGGCTACACCTTC | CASSYRDRDDYGYTF
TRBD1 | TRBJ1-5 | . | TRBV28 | TGTGCCAGCAGTTTAATTTGGCAGGGGGATCAGCCCCAGCATTTT | CASSLIWQGDQPQHF
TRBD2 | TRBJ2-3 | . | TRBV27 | TGTGCCAGCAGTTCCAGGATTGGCGGGGGGGCCCTAGATACGCAGTATTTT | CASSSRIGGGALDTQYF
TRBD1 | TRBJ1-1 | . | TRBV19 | TGTGCCAGTAGTAAATCCGGGACAGGGAACACTGAAGCTTTCTTT | CASSKSGTGNTEAFF
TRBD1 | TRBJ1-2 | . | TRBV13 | TGTGCCAGCAGCTCAGACACTCCGGGACAGGGAGCCTATGGCTACACCTTC | CASSSDTPGQGAYGYTF
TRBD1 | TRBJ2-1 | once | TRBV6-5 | TGTGCCAGCAGCGTTGACAGGGGACTGACTTATGAGCAGTTCTTC | CASSVDRGLTYEQFF
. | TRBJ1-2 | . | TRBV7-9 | TGTGCCAGCAGCTTAGCAATGGTGCAGGGGCCCTGGGGCTATGGCTACACCTTC | CASSLAMVQGPWGYGYTF
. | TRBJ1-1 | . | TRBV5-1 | TGCGCCAGCAGCCTGGGGGCAAGAACTGAAGCTTTCTTT | CASSLGARTEAFF
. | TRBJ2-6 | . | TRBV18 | TGTGCTAGCTCATCATCCTCTGGGGCCAACGTCCTGACTTTC | CASSSSSGANVLTF
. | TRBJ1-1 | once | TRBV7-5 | TGTGCCAGAAGCTTAGGGGCAGGGGCCCCTGAAGCTTTCTTT | CARSLGAGAPEAFF
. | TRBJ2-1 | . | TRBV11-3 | TGTGCCAGCAGCCCAATCGGACGGGAAAGGGTCGTGCAGTTCTTC | CASSPIGRERVVQFF
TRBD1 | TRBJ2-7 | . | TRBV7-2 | TGTGCCAGCAGCTCGGACAGGGGGTCCTACGAGCAGTACTTC | CASSSDRGSYEQYF
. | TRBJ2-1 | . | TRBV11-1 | TGTGCCAGCAGCACGCAGGTAGGGGTGTACAATGAGCAGTTCTTC | CASSTQVGVYNEQFF
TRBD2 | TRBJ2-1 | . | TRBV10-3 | TGTGCCATCAGTGAACCAGCGGGGGACAATGAGCAGTTCTTC | CAISEPAGDNEQFF
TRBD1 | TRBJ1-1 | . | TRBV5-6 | TGTGCCAGCAGCTTTGGACAGGGGGCGGTCATGAACACTGAAGCTTTCTTT | CASSFGQGAVMNTEAFF